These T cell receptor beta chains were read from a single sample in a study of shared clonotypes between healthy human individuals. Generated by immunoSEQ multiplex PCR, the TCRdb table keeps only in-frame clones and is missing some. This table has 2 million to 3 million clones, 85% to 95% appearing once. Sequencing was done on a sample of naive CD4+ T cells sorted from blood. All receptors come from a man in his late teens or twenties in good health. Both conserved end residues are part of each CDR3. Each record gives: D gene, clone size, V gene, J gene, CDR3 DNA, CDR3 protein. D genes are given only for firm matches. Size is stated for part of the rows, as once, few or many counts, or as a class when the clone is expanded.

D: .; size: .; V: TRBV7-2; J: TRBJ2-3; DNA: TGTGCCAGCAGCTCATGGGGGGCTAGCACAGATACGCAGTATTTT; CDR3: CASSSWGASTDTQYF
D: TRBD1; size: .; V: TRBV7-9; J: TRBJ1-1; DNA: TGTGCCAGCAGCTCTCGGGACAGGGGGAACACTGAAGCTTTCTTT; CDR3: CASSSRDRGNTEAFF
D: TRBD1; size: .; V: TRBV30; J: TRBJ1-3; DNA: TGTGCCTGGAGTCAGGGGGGAGGGTCGGACACCATATATTTT; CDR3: CAWSQGGGSDTIYF
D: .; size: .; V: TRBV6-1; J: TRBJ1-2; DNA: TGTGCCAGCAGTGAAGCGGACGGCTATGGCTACACCTTC; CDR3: CASSEADGYGYTF
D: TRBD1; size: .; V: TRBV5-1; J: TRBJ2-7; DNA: TGCGCCAGCAGTTCAGTCCCGGGACAGTCCTACGAGCAGTACTTC; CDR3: CASSSVPGQSYEQYF
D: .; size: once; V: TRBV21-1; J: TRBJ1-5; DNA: TGTGCCAGCAGCAAAGAAGAAAATAGGGCTCCCAGGTACCAGCATTTT; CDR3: CASSKEENRAPRYQHF
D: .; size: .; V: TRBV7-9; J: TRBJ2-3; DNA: TGTGCCAGCAGCTCAGTCAGTCCCACGCAGTATTTT; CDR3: CASSSVSPTQYF
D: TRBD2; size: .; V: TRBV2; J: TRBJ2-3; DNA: TGTGCCAGCCAACTAGCGGGGACGGGAGATACGCAGTATTTT; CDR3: CASQLAGTGDTQYF
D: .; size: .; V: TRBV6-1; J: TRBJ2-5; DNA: TGTGCCAGCAGTGAAGTTGGACGGGAGGAGACCCAGTACTTC; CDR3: CASSEVGREETQYF
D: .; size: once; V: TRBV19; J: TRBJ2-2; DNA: TGTGCCAGTAGTATAGGAGGGAGCTTGAGCACCGGGGAGCTGTTTTTT; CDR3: CASSIGGSLSTGELFF
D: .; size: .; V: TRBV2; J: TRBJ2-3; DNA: TGTGCCAGCAGTGGTAGGGAGGCAGATACGCAGTATTTT; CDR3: CASSGREADTQYF
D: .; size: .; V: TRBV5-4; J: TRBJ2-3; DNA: TGTGCCAGCATCGACACAGGGCTTGGCACAGATACGCAGTATTTT; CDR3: CASIDTGLGTDTQYF